In its sample, the clone carrying this T cell receptor (beta chain) was seen once. This entry belongs to a study of blood T cell repertoires in COVID-19. Study in general: The origin of the acute and convalescent COVID-19 samples was the United States, Italy and Spain.

The CDR3 length is 16 residues. Trimming took 1 base from V and 7 from J; bases not matched to a gene: 7. The V gene's germline CDR1 is SGHNT and CDR2 YYREEE (reference sequence). Profiled with immunoSEQ multiplex PCR; TCRdb holds only in-frame clones, not every one. Among 250,000 to 400,000 clones listed, 85% to 90% were seen once. The sequencing input was peripheral blood. V usage is TRBV5-4 and J usage is TRBJ2-1; TRBD1 aligns across 11 bases. This receptor was identified in a woman younger than 45 with COVID-19, enrolled during active disease. CDR3 nucleotides: TGTGCCAGCAGCTTGCCTGTCGGGACAGGGGGGAATGAGCAGTTCTTC. This gives the protein CASSLPVGTGGNEQFF.